This T cell receptor beta chain was captured in a study of post-analysis software for immune sequencing data. Germline CDR1 is MGHRA and CDR2 is YSYEKL. CDR3 length equals 16 residues. The V and J ends lost 4 bases and 4 bases respectively, with 17 bases between them. Notes on this clonotype: Its antigen is not known.

General study findings and limits: The five TRBV segments detected at higher frequency in patients than in controls included TRBV5-6, TRBV5-1 and TRBV20-1.

The TCR beta cDNA libraries contained unique molecular identifiers. TCRdb recomputed calls from the PCR reads with MiXCR, one row per CDR3 protein. There are about 500,000 distinct CDR3 sequences in the sample; roughly 45% occur only once, and 12% lies in the top ten. The chain joins TRBV4-1 to TRBJ1-5; D is unclear. Sequenced sample: blood. This TCR came from a girl aged 5 to 17 with multiple sclerosis. CDR3 bases: TGCGCCAGCAGCCCCCCACAGCGGGATCAGAATCAGCCCCAGCATTTT. Its protein is CASSPPQRDQNQPQHF.